Listed below are T cell receptor beta chains from one sample, sequenced in a study of T cell changes during pregnancy in multiple sclerosis. This table comes from immunoSEQ multiplex PCR, and its TCRdb copy is limited to in-frame clones, with some not included. Among about 93,000 clones listed, 85% to 95% were seen once. This specimen was peripheral blood, taken after pregnancy. These receptors came from a female donor with multiple sclerosis, enrolled in a pregnancy study. CDR3s include the opening cysteine and the closing phenylalanine or tryptophan. Each record gives: D gene, clone size, V gene, J gene, CDR3 DNA, CDR3 protein. A D gene is named only where the DNA matches it firmly. Size is omitted from some rows. Given values are once, few, many or a class for expanded clones.

>NA|NA|TRBV9|TRBJ2-5
TGTGCCAGCAGCGGGGGAGTACGGGAGACCCAGTACTTC
CASSGGVRETQYF
>NA|NA|TRBV9|TRBJ1-3
TGTGCCAGCAGCGTAGGCGGCTACTCTGGAAACACCATATATTTT
CASSVGGYSGNTIYF
>TRBD2|many|TRBV6-1|TRBJ2-3
TGTGCCAGCAGTGAAGATAAGCGGGAGACTGTCTCAGATACGCAGTATTTT
CASSEDKRETVSDTQYF
>NA|NA|TRBV7-3|TRBJ1-1
TGTGCCAGCAGCAGCCATGGGGGGGACACTGAAGCTTTCTTT
CASSSHGGDTEAFF
>NA|once|TRBV7-2|TRBJ2-2
TGTGCCAGCAGCTCGAGCGCCGGGGAGCTGTTTTTT
CASSSSAGELFF
>NA|NA|TRBV5-4|TRBJ2-7
TGTGCCAGCAGCTTGGGAGCTAGCGCTTTCGTAGAGCAGTACTTC
CASSLGASAFVEQYF
>NA|NA|TRBV9|TRBJ2-3
TGTGCCAGCAGCGTAGGCCCCGGGGTCCACACAGATACGCAGTATTTT
CASSVGPGVHTDTQYF
>NA|NA|TRBV19|TRBJ1-2
TGTGCCAGTAGTATCTCCCAGACAGCTAACTATGGCTACACCTTC
CASSISQTANYGYTF
>TRBD1|NA|TRBV9|TRBJ1-2
TGTGCCAGCAGCGCTGAGACAGGGACCTACTATGGCTACACCTTC
CASSAETGTYYGYTF
>NA|NA|TRBV5-1|TRBJ2-6
TGCGCCAGCAGCTTGTCGATGCGCGGGACAGCTGGGGCCAACGTCCTGACTTTC
CASSLSMRGTAGANVLTF
>TRBD1|NA|TRBV30|TRBJ1-1
TGTGCCTGGTCGGGACAGATGAACACTGAAGCTTTCTTT
CAWSGQMNTEAFF
>NA|NA|TRBV5-1|TRBJ1-1
TGCGCCAGCAGTCTGGCAGGGATGAACACTGAAGCTTTCTTT
CASSLAGMNTEAFF
>TRBD2|NA|TRBV7-9|TRBJ2-5
TGTGCCAGCAGCTTAGGGCTACTAGCGGCTAAAGCCCAGTACTTC
CASSLGLLAAKAQYF
>TRBD1|NA|TRBV28|TRBJ2-5
TGTGCCAGCAGTTTGCAGGGGGCAGGAGAGACCCAGTACTTC
CASSLQGAGETQYF
>TRBD1|NA|TRBV7-9|TRBJ2-2
TGTGCCAGCAGCGGAACAGGGGGTAGTAACACCGGGGAGCTGTTTTTT
CASSGTGGSNTGELFF
>NA|NA|TRBV18|TRBJ2-3
TGTGCCAGCTCGCTACCGAAAACAGATACGCAGTATTTT
CASSLPKTDTQYF
>NA|NA|TRBV6-5|TRBJ1-5
TGTGCCAGCAGTTTCAAGGGGCAGCCCCAGCATTTT
CASSFKGQPQHF
>NA|NA|TRBV25-1|TRBJ1-5
TGTGCCAGCAGTGATAACAGGGCCCGCAATCAGCCCCAGCATTTT
CASSDNRARNQPQHF
>TRBD1|NA|TRBV6-5|TRBJ2-1
TGTGCCAGCAGTTACTGGGCTGGGACAGGGGACAATGAGCAGTTCTTC
CASSYWAGTGDNEQFF
>NA|once|TRBV28|TRBJ1-4
TGTGCCAGCAGTTCGAGCGGGACTAGGGTTGAAAAACTGTTTTTT
CASSSSGTRVEKLFF
>NA|NA|TRBV29-1|TRBJ2-3
TGCAGCGTTGAATACGGCGGGAGCACAGATACGCAGTATTTT
CSVEYGGSTDTQYF
>NA|NA|TRBV7-9|TRBJ2-2
TGTGCCAGCAGCTTCAGGGCCGGGGAGCTGTTTTTT
CASSFRAGELFF
>TRBD1|once|TRBV7-6|TRBJ2-1
TGTGCCAGCAGCCCTACAGGGGGCACCTACAATGAGCAGTTCTTC
CASSPTGGTYNEQFF
>TRBD2|NA|TRBV4-1|TRBJ2-7
TGCGCCAGCAGCCAAGTGTTGTCTAGCGGGAGGGCCGGGTCCTACGAGCAGTACTTC
CASSQVLSSGRAGSYEQYF
>NA|NA|TRBV7-9|TRBJ1-1
TGTGCCAGCAGCCCACAACAGGGATGGGGCACTGAAGCTTTCTTT
CASSPQQGWGTEAFF
>NA|NA|TRBV7-2|TRBJ2-1
TGTGCCAGCAGCTTAAAGGCGAGGAACGCCTACAATGAGCAGTTCTTC
CASSLKARNAYNEQFF
>TRBD2|NA|TRBV5-1|TRBJ2-1
TGCGCCAGCAGCCCTCCACTAGCGGGGTTATACAATGAGCAGTTCTTC
CASSPPLAGLYNEQFF
>TRBD1|NA|TRBV9|TRBJ1-6
TGTGCCAGCAGCCGGTCCGGGACAGATCCCCGGCTCCACTTT
CASSRSGTDPRLHF
>TRBD2|NA|TRBV29-1|TRBJ2-7
TGCAGCGTTGGTCTTCGAGCGGGAGCTAGCGAGCAGTACTTC
CSVGLRAGASEQYF
>NA|NA|TRBV7-3|TRBJ2-3
TGTGCCAGCAGCTTGCAAGCATTAGATACGCAGTATTTT
CASSLQALDTQYF
>TRBD1|once|TRBV5-1|TRBJ2-4
TGCGCCAGCAGCACGGGACAGGGGGACCTAAACATTCAGTACTTC
CASSTGQGDLNIQYF
>NA|once|TRBV6-5|TRBJ1-1
TGTGCCAGCAGTTACTCCAGTGAAGCTTTCTTT
CASSYSSEAFF
>NA|few|TRBV5-8|TRBJ2-7
TGTGCCAGCACCACCTGGGGGGGCAGGGGGCTGCGGGAGCAGTACTTC
CASTTWGGRGLREQYF
>NA|NA|TRBV28|TRBJ1-1
TGTGCCAGCAGTTCTACACAGGGCCACGAAGCTTTCTTT
CASSSTQGHEAFF
>NA|NA|TRBV19|TRBJ2-5
TGTGCCAGTAGTATACAACTCCGGGAGTACCAAGAGACCCAGTACTTC
CASSIQLREYQETQYF
>TRBD2|NA|TRBV5-1|TRBJ2-5
TGCGCCAGCAGCTTGGGGGGAGGGCAGGAGACCCAGTACTTC
CASSLGGGQETQYF
>TRBD2|NA|TRBV6-1|TRBJ2-2
TGTGCCAGCAGCGGGACTATGAACACCGGGGAGCTGTTTTTT
CASSGTMNTGELFF